The clone carrying this TCR beta chain was counted between two and nine times. Its specificity is not known. This sample was included in a study of T-cell reconstitution after alpha-beta-depleted transplantation in children. Findings of the study overall: By about two months after transplant, alpha-beta T cells reportedly arose from several hundred graft clones that had expanded. Fresh T-cell production supplied most of the T-cell counts and diversity seen one year after transplant. Some patients owed their high day-60 TCRbeta diversity to surviving recipient T cells and thymic progenitors.

V was clipped by 5 bases and J by 5 bases; unmatched bases: 4. The CDR3 spans 14 residues. CDR1 is SGHAT and CDR2 is FQNNGV in the germline V gene. As it was prepared, the TCRbeta library received unique molecular identifiers. TCRdb analysed the PCR reads with MiXCR anew, one entry per CDR3 protein. The table has tens of thousands of distinct CDR3 sequences, 5.5% to 7.5% seen once. The receptor's source is a female patient aged 2-9 years who had a stem cell transplant for aplastic anemia, so the T cells may come from the graft donor. This sequence joins TRBV11-2 and TRBJ2-3; 10 bases are shared with TRBD2. The sequencing here drew on PBMCs, mostly from graft donor cells, taken 60 days after TCRalphabeta/CD19-depleted stem cell transplant. CDR3 loop: CASSVTSGEDTQYF. The CDR3 DNA reads TGTGCCAGCAGCGTAACTAGCGGGGAAGATACGCAGTATTTT.